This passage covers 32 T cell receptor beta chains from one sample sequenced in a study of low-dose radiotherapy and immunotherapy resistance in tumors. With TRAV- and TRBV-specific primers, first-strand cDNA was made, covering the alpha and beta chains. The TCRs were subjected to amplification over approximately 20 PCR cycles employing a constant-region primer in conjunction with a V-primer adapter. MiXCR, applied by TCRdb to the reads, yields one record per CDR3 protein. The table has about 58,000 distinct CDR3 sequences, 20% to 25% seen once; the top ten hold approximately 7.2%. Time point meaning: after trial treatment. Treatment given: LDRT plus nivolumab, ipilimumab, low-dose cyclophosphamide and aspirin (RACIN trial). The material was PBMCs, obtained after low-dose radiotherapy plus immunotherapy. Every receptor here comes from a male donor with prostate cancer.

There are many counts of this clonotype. CDR3: CASSGLAGGYNEQFF. CDR3 bases: TGTGCCAGCAGCGGACTAGCGGGGGGGTACAATGAGCAGTTCTTC. The V and J genes are TRBV9 and TRBJ2-1; TRBD2 matches at 14 bases. Losses at the gene ends were 3 bases for V and 4 bases for J; bases not matched to a gene: 0. Germline CDR1 is SGDLS and CDR2 is YYNGEE. The CDR3 has 15 residues.

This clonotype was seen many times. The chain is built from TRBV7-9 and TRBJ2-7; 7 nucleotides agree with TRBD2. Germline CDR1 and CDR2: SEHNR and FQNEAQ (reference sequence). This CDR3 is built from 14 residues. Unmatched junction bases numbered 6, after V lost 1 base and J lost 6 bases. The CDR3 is CASSLVGIAGEQYF. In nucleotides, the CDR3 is TGTGCCAGCAGCTTAGTCGGAATAGCGGGCGAGCAGTACTTC.

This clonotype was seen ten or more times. In nucleotides, the CDR3 is TGCGCCAGCAGCTCTGTGGCAACCGAGACCCAGTACTTC. Translated: CASSSVATETQYF. V usage is TRBV5-1 and J usage is TRBJ2-5; D is ambiguous. This CDR3 spans 13 amino acids. V dropped 3 bases and J dropped 5 bases, with 11 bases sitting between them. Per germline, CDR1 SGHRS and CDR2 YFSETQ.

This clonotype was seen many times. The CDR3 sequence: CASSVDLTTSGNTIYF. The CDR3 DNA reads as TGTGCCAGCAGCGTAGATTTAACAACCTCTGGAAACACCATATATTTT. The genes are TRBV9 and TRBJ1-3; the D is unclear. From germline, CDR1 is SGDLS and CDR2 YYNGEE. This CDR3 region has 16 residues. V was cut by 0 bases and J by 0 bases, with 10 bases left in between.

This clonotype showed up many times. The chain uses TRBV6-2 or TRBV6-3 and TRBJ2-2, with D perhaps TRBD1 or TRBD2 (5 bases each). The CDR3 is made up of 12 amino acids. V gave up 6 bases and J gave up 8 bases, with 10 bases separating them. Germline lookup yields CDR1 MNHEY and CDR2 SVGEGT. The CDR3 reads CASSYGAGELFF. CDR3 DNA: TGTGCCAGCAGCTACGGGGCAGGGGAGCTGTTTTTT.

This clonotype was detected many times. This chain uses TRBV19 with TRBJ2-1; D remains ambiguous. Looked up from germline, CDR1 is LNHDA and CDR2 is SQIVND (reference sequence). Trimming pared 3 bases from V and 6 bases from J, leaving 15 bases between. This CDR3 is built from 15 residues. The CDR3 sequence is CASSIRSGASNEQFF. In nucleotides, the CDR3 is TGTGCCAGTAGTATCCGTTCAGGAGCAAGCAATGAGCAGTTCTTC.

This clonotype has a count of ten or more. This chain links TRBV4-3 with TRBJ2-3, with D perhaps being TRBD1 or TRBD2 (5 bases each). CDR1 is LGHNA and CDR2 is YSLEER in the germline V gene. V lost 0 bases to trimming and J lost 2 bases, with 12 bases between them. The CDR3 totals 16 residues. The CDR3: CASSQDLSGATDTQYF. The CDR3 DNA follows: TGCGCCAGCAGCCAAGATCTTTCCGGGGCCACAGATACGCAGTATTTT.

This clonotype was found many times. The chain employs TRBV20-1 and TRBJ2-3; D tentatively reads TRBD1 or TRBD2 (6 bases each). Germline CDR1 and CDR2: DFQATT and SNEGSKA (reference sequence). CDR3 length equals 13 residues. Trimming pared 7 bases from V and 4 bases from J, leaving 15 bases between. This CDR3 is CSEGGREADTQYF. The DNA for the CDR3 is TGCAGTGAAGGGGGAAGGGAGGCAGATACGCAGTATTTT.

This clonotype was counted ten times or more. The chain's CDR3 is CSARQDTLGLGYTF. The CDR3 DNA reads as TGCAGTGCTAGACAGGACACCCTGGGACTTGGCTACACCTTC. V gene TRBV20-1 combines with J gene TRBJ1-2; D possibly corresponds to TRBD1 (5 bases). The CDR3 consists of 14 residues. Germline-derived CDR1 and CDR2 are DFQATT and SNEGSKA (reference sequence). V dropped 2 bases and J dropped 7 bases, with 17 bases sitting between them.

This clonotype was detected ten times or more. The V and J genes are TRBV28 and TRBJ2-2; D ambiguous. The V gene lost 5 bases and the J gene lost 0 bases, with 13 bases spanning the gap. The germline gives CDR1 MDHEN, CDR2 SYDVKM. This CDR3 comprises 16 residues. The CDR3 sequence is CASSTRRFPNTGELFF. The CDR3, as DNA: TGTGCCAGCAGTACCCGACGGTTTCCGAACACCGGGGAGCTGTTTTTT.

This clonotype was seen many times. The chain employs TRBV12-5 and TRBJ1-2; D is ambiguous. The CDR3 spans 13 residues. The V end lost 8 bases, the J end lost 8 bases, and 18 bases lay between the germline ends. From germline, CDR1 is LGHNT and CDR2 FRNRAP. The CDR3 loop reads CASNLDGLGGYTF. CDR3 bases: TGTGCTAGTAACCTAGACGGATTAGGAGGCTACACCTTC.

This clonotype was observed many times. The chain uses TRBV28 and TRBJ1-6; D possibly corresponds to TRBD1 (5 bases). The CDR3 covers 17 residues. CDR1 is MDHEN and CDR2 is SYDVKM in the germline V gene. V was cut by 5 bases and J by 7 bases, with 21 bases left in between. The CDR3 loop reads CASSPPLGGNRNSPLHF. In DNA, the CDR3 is TGTGCCAGCAGTCCACCCCTGGGGGGTAATAGGAATTCACCCCTCCACTTT.

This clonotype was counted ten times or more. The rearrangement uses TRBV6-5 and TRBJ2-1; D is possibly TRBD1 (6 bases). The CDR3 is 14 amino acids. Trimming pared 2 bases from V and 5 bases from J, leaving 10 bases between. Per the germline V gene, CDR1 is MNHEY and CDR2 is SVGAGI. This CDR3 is CASSYAGTHNEQFF. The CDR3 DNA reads TGTGCCAGCAGTTACGCCGGGACACACAATGAGCAGTTCTTC.

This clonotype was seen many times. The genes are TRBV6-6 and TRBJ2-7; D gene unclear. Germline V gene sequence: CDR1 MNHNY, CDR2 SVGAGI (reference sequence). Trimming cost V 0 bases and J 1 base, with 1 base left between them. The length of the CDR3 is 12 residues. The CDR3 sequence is CASSYSSYEQYF. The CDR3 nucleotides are TGTGCCAGCAGTTACTCGTCCTACGAGCAGTACTTC.

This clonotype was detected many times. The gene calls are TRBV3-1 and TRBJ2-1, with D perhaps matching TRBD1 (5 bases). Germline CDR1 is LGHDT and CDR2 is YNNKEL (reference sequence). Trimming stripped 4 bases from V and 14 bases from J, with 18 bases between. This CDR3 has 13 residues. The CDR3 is CASSPGRPAWEFF. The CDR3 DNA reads TGTGCCAGCAGCCCAGGGCGCCCGGCTTGGGAGTTCTTC.

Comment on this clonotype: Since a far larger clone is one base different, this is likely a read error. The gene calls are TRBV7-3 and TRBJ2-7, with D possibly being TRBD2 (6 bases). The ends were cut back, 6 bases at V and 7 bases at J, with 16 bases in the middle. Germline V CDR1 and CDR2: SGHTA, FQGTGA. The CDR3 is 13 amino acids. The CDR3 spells CASSRGSYNEQYF. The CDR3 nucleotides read TGTGCCAGCAGTCGGGGGAGCTACAATGAGCAGTACTTC. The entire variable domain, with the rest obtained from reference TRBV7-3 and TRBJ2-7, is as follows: GAGVSQTPSNKVTEKGKYVELRCDPISGHTALYWYRQSLGQGPEFLIYFQGTGAADDSGLPNDRFFAVRPEGSVSTLKIQRTERGDSAVYLCASSRGSYNEQYFGPGTRLTVT.

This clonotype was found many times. Here the CDR3 DNA reads TGTGCCAGCAGTCCCAGGGGTACTGGCTTCGGGAGGTACGAGCAGTACTTC. Its translation is CASSPRGTGFGRYEQYF. The genes are TRBV12-3 or TRBV12-4 and TRBJ2-7, with TRBD2 as a possible D gene (7 bases). Between the trimmed V and J ends, which lost 5 bases and 4 bases, there was a span of 24 bases. This CDR3 region has 17 residues.

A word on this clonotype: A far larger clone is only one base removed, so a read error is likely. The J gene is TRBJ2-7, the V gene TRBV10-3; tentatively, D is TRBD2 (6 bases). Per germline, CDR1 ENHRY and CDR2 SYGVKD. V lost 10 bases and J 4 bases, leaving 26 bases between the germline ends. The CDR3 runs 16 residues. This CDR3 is CASSNPTSRLHYEQYF. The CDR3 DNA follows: TGTGCCAGTTCAAACCCAACTAGCCGGCTACATTACGAGCAGTACTTC.

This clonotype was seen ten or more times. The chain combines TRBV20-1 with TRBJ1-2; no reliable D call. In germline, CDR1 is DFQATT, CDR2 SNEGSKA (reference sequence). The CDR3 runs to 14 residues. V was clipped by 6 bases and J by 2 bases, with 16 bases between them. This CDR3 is CSAPEEGWNYGYTF. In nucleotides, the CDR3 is TGCAGTGCCCCTGAGGAGGGTTGGAACTATGGCTACACCTTC.

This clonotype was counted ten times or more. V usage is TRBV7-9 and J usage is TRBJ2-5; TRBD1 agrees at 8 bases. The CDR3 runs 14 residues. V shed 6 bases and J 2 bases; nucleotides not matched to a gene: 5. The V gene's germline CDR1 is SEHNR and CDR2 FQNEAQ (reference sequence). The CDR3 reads CASRDQGAQETQYF. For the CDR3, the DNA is TGTGCCAGCAGGGATCAGGGGGCGCAAGAGACCCAGTACTTC.

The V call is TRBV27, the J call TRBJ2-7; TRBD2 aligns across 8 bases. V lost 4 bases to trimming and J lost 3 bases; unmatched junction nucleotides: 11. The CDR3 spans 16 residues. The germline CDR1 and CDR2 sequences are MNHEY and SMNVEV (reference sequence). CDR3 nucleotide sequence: TGTGCCAGCAGTTCCCAATCCAGCGGGGGCTACTACGAGCAGTACTTC. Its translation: CASSSQSSGGYYEQYF.

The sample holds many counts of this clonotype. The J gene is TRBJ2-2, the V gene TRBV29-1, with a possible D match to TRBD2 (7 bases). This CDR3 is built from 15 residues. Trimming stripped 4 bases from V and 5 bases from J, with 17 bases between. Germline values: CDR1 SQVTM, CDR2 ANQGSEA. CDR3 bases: TGCAGCGTTGGAGGGGGAGGGCCGGGAACCGGGGAGCTGTTTTTT. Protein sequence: CSVGGGGPGTGELFF.

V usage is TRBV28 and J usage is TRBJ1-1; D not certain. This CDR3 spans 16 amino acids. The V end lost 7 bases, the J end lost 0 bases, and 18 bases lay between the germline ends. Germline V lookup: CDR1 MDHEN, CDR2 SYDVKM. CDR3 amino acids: CASISPAGRMNTEAFF. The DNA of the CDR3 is TGTGCCAGCATCTCCCCGGCAGGCCGCATGAACACTGAAGCTTTCTTT.

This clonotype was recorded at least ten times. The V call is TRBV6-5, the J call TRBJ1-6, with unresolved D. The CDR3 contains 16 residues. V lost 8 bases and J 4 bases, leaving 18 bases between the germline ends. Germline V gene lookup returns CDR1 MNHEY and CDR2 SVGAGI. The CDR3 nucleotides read TGTGCCAGCGCCCTAGAGGGAAACCGATATAATTCACCCCTCCACTTT. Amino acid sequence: CASALEGNRYNSPLHF.

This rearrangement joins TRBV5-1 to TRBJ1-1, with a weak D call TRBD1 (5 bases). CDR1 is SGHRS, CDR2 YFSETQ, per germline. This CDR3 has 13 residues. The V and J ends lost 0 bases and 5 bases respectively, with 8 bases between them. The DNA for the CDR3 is TGCGCCAGCAGCTTGGGCAGGGTGACTGAAGCTTTCTTT. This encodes CASSLGRVTEAFF.

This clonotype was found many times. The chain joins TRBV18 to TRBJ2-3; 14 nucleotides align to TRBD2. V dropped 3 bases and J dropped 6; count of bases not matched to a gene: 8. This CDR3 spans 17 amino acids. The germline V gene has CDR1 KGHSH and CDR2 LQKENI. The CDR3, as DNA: TGTGCCAGCTCACCCTTGACTAGCGGGGGGGCAGCGGATACGCAGTATTTT. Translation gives CASSPLTSGGAADTQYF.

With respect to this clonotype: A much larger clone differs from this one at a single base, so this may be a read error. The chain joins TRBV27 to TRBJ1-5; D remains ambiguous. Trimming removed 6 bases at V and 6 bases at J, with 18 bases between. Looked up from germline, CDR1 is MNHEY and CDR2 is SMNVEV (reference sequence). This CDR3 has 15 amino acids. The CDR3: CASSLRRGSIQPQHF. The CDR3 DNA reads TGTGCCAGCAGCTTACGACGGGGTTCGATTCAGCCCCAGCATTTT.

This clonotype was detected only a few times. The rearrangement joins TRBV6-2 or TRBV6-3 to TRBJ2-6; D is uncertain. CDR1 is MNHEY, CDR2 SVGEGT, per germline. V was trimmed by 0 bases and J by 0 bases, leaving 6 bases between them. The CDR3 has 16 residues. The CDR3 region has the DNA TGTGCCAGCAGTTACTCGAGCCACTCTGGGGCCAACGTCCTGACTTTC. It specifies CASSYSSHSGANVLTF.

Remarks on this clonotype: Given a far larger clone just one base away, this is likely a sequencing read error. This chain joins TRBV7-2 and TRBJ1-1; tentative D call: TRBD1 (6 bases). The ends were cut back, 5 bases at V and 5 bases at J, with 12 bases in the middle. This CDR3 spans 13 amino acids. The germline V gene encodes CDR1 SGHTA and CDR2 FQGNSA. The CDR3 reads CASSGGQGTEAFF. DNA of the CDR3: TGTGCCAGCAGCGGGGGACAAGGGACTGAAGCTTTCTTT.

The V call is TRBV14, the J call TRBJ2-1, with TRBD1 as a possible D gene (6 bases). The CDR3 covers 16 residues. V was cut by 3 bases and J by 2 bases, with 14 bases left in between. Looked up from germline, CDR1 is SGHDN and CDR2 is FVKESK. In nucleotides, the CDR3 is TGTGCCAGCAGCCAGGAAGGGGGATGGGCCTACAATGAGCAGTTCTTC. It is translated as CASSQEGGWAYNEQFF.

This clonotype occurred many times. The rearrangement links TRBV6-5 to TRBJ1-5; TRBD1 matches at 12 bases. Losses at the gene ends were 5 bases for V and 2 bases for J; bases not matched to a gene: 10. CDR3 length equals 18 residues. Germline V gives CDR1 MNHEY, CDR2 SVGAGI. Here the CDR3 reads CASSPRDRGHRRNQPQHF. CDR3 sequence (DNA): TGTGCCAGCAGTCCCCGGGACAGGGGGCACCGTCGCAATCAGCCCCAGCATTTT.

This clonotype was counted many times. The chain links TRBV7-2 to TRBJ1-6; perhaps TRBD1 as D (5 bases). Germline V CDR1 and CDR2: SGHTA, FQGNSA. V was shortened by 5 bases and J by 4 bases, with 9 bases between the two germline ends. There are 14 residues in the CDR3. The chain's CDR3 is CASSPQGYNSPLHF. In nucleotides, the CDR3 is TGTGCCAGCAGCCCTCAGGGATATAATTCACCCCTCCACTTT.